Listed below are T cell receptor beta chains from one sample, sequenced in a study of CD8+ T cells in alopecia areata. Clones were read by immunoSEQ multiplex PCR, and TCRdb kept only the in-frame ones, dropping some. This sample has under 350,000 clones, with roughly 60% found just once. Specimen: CD4+ T cells sorted from blood, collected at week 24, from a patient treated with tofacitinib. These receptors came from a human donor with alopecia areata. The CDR3 runs from the conserved cysteine through the conserved F or W. Each record gives: CDR3 length, clone size, D gene, V gene, J gene, CDR3 protein, CDR3 DNA. The D gene is left open where the match is weak. Rows may omit the clone size; those that give it use once, few, many or a size class.

CDR3 length: 11; clone size: NA; D gene: NA; V gene: TRBV10-3; J gene: TRBJ2-7; CDR3 protein: CAISVDYEQYF; CDR3 DNA: TGTGCCATCAGTGTCGACTACGAGCAGTACTTC
CDR3 length: 15; clone size: NA; D gene: NA; V gene: TRBV6-1; J gene: TRBJ1-6; CDR3 protein: CASSETDSYNSPLHF; CDR3 DNA: TGTGCCAGCAGTGAAACGGACAGCTATAATTCACCCCTCCACTTT
CDR3 length: 17; clone size: NA; D gene: NA; V gene: TRBV29-1; J gene: TRBJ2-3; CDR3 protein: CSVLRLSSRVGSDTQYF; CDR3 DNA: TGCAGCGTATTGAGATTATCGTCCAGGGTTGGGTCTGATACGCAGTATTTT
CDR3 length: 14; clone size: NA; D gene: TRBD1; V gene: TRBV29-1; J gene: TRBJ2-7; CDR3 protein: CSVVKDRGYYEQYF; CDR3 DNA: TGCAGCGTCGTGAAGGACAGGGGGTACTACGAGCAGTACTTC
CDR3 length: 15; clone size: few; D gene: NA; V gene: TRBV18; J gene: TRBJ2-7; CDR3 protein: CASSSSTRGVYEQYF; CDR3 DNA: TGTGCCAGCTCATCCTCCACAAGGGGGGTTTACGAGCAGTACTTC
CDR3 length: 15; clone size: few; D gene: NA; V gene: TRBV7-8; J gene: TRBJ2-5; CDR3 protein: CASSYQGLIEETQYF; CDR3 DNA: TGTGCCAGCAGTTACCAGGGGCTCATTGAAGAGACCCAGTACTTC
CDR3 length: 13; clone size: NA; D gene: NA; V gene: TRBV7-9; J gene: TRBJ2-5; CDR3 protein: CASSLVGSETQYF; CDR3 DNA: TGTGCCAGCAGCTTAGTAGGGTCGGAGACCCAGTACTTC
CDR3 length: 16; clone size: NA; D gene: NA; V gene: TRBV9; J gene: TRBJ2-3; CDR3 protein: CASSVGPGVSTDTQYF; CDR3 DNA: TGTGCCAGCAGCGTAGGACCGGGGGTCAGCACAGATACGCAGTATTTT
CDR3 length: 14; clone size: few; D gene: NA; V gene: TRBV7-2; J gene: TRBJ1-2; CDR3 protein: CASSLVSGPYGYTF; CDR3 DNA: TGTGCCAGCAGCTTAGTGTCGGGCCCGTATGGCTACACCTTC
CDR3 length: 13; clone size: NA; D gene: TRBD1; V gene: TRBV30; J gene: TRBJ2-7; CDR3 protein: CAWRGQGVYEQYF; CDR3 DNA: TGTGCCTGGAGGGGACAGGGGGTATACGAGCAGTACTTC
CDR3 length: 13; clone size: NA; D gene: NA; V gene: TRBV6-5; J gene: TRBJ2-5; CDR3 protein: CASSRDFGETQYF; CDR3 DNA: TGTGCCAGCAGCCGGGACTTCGGGGAGACCCAGTACTTC
CDR3 length: 14; clone size: NA; D gene: NA; V gene: TRBV18; J gene: TRBJ2-3; CDR3 protein: CASSSTTGTDTQYF; CDR3 DNA: TGTGCCAGCTCATCTACTACCGGGACAGATACGCAGTATTTT
CDR3 length: 14; clone size: NA; D gene: TRBD1; V gene: TRBV4-1; J gene: TRBJ2-7; CDR3 protein: CASSLRDREYEQYF; CDR3 DNA: TGCGCCAGCAGCCTCCGGGACAGGGAGTACGAGCAGTACTTC
CDR3 length: 13; clone size: NA; D gene: NA; V gene: TRBV29-1; J gene: TRBJ2-5; CDR3 protein: CSVELTAKETQYF; CDR3 DNA: TGCAGCGTTGAACTCACGGCTAAAGAGACCCAGTACTTC
CDR3 length: 14; clone size: once; D gene: NA; V gene: TRBV4-1; J gene: TRBJ2-1; CDR3 protein: CASSPRPPDNEQFF; CDR3 DNA: TGCGCCAGCAGCCCGCGGCCCCCCGACAATGAGCAGTTCTTC
CDR3 length: 14; clone size: NA; D gene: NA; V gene: TRBV15; J gene: TRBJ1-2; CDR3 protein: CATSKGGGNYGYTF; CDR3 DNA: TGTGCCACCAGCAAAGGGGGAGGGAACTATGGCTACACCTTC
CDR3 length: 14; clone size: few; D gene: NA; V gene: TRBV7-2; J gene: TRBJ2-7; CDR3 protein: CASSFWGVRDEQYF; CDR3 DNA: TGTGCCAGCAGCTTCTGGGGCGTACGCGACGAGCAGTACTTC
CDR3 length: 15; clone size: once; D gene: TRBD1; V gene: TRBV6-5; J gene: TRBJ1-6; CDR3 protein: CASSPRRAGGSPLHF; CDR3 DNA: TGTGCCAGCAGCCCCAGGCGCGCAGGGGGTTCACCCCTCCACTTT
CDR3 length: 14; clone size: few; D gene: NA; V gene: TRBV10-3; J gene: TRBJ2-1; CDR3 protein: CATTLAAGYNEQFF; CDR3 DNA: TGTGCCACCACTTTAGCAGCGGGCTACAATGAGCAGTTCTTC
CDR3 length: 14; clone size: NA; D gene: TRBD1; V gene: TRBV5-1; J gene: TRBJ2-2; CDR3 protein: CASSFDRGTGELFF; CDR3 DNA: TGCGCCAGCAGCTTCGACAGGGGCACCGGGGAGCTGTTTTTT
CDR3 length: 15; clone size: NA; D gene: NA; V gene: TRBV29-1; J gene: TRBJ2-4; CDR3 protein: CSVGDSLLAKNIQYF; CDR3 DNA: TGCAGCGTTGGAGACTCACTGCTAGCCAAAAACATTCAGTACTTC
CDR3 length: 14; clone size: NA; D gene: TRBD1; V gene: TRBV30; J gene: TRBJ2-6; CDR3 protein: CASKRQGAANVLTF; CDR3 DNA: TGTGCCTCAAAAAGACAGGGAGCGGCCAACGTCCTGACTTTC
CDR3 length: 15; clone size: NA; D gene: NA; V gene: TRBV5-1; J gene: TRBJ2-1; CDR3 protein: CASSPQGSSYNEQFF; CDR3 DNA: TGCGCCAGCAGCCCACAGGGTAGCTCCTACAATGAGCAGTTCTTC
CDR3 length: 15; clone size: NA; D gene: NA; V gene: TRBV28; J gene: TRBJ1-1; CDR3 protein: CASSPTGTSDTEAFF; CDR3 DNA: TGTGCCAGCAGTCCGACCGGGACATCGGACACTGAAGCTTTCTTT
CDR3 length: 15; clone size: NA; D gene: TRBD1; V gene: TRBV25-1; J gene: TRBJ1-6; CDR3 protein: CASSELTGVNSPLHF; CDR3 DNA: TGTGCCAGCAGTGAATTGACAGGGGTAAATTCACCCCTCCACTTT
CDR3 length: 16; clone size: NA; D gene: TRBD2; V gene: TRBV28; J gene: TRBJ2-5; CDR3 protein: CASSSPGLGGAGTQYF; CDR3 DNA: TGTGCCAGCAGTTCCCCCGGACTCGGGGGGGCAGGGACCCAGTACTTC
CDR3 length: 15; clone size: few; D gene: TRBD2; V gene: TRBV29-1; J gene: TRBJ2-5; CDR3 protein: CSQSGGRPSRETQYF; CDR3 DNA: TGCAGCCAATCGGGGGGACGCCCCTCACGAGAGACCCAGTACTTC
CDR3 length: 15; clone size: NA; D gene: NA; V gene: TRBV7-9; J gene: TRBJ2-5; CDR3 protein: CASSLGSGPTETQYF; CDR3 DNA: TGTGCCAGCAGCTTAGGATCGGGGCCCACGGAGACCCAGTACTTC
CDR3 length: 13; clone size: NA; D gene: NA; V gene: TRBV6-5; J gene: TRBJ2-1; CDR3 protein: CASSYWSGGEQFF; CDR3 DNA: TGTGCCAGCAGTTACTGGAGCGGAGGTGAGCAGTTCTTC
CDR3 length: 13; clone size: once; D gene: NA; V gene: TRBV30; J gene: TRBJ1-1; CDR3 protein: CAWKGSGAPEAFF; CDR3 DNA: TGTGCCTGGAAAGGGTCAGGGGCCCCTGAAGCTTTCTTT
CDR3 length: 10; clone size: few; D gene: NA; V gene: TRBV11-2; J gene: TRBJ2-1; CDR3 protein: CASSLEAQFF; CDR3 DNA: TGTGCCAGCAGCTTAGAGGCGCAGTTCTTC
CDR3 length: 16; clone size: few; D gene: NA; V gene: TRBV7-6; J gene: TRBJ2-1; CDR3 protein: CASSLVGLSSYNEQFF; CDR3 DNA: TGTGCCAGCAGCTTAGTAGGACTCAGCTCCTACAATGAGCAGTTCTTC
CDR3 length: 12; clone size: NA; D gene: NA; V gene: TRBV6-1; J gene: TRBJ1-1; CDR3 protein: CASSERQIGAFF; CDR3 DNA: TGTGCCAGCAGTGAGAGGCAAATCGGGGCTTTCTTT
CDR3 length: 16; clone size: NA; D gene: NA; V gene: TRBV10-3; J gene: TRBJ2-2; CDR3 protein: CATASGLVGGTGELFF; CDR3 DNA: TGTGCAACCGCCTCAGGACTCGTGGGGGGCACCGGGGAGCTGTTTTTT
CDR3 length: 14; clone size: NA; D gene: TRBD1; V gene: TRBV9; J gene: TRBJ1-6; CDR3 protein: CASSGRDRGSPLHF; CDR3 DNA: TGTGCCAGCAGCGGCCGGGACAGGGGGTCACCCCTCCACTTT
CDR3 length: 14; clone size: NA; D gene: TRBD1; V gene: TRBV30; J gene: TRBJ1-2; CDR3 protein: CAWIQDRAGYGYTF; CDR3 DNA: TGTGCCTGGATTCAGGACAGGGCAGGGTATGGCTACACCTTC
CDR3 length: 11; clone size: NA; D gene: TRBD2; V gene: TRBV20-1; J gene: TRBJ2-2; CDR3 protein: CSARGEGSLFF; CDR3 DNA: TGCAGTGCTAGAGGGGAGGGATCGCTGTTTTTT